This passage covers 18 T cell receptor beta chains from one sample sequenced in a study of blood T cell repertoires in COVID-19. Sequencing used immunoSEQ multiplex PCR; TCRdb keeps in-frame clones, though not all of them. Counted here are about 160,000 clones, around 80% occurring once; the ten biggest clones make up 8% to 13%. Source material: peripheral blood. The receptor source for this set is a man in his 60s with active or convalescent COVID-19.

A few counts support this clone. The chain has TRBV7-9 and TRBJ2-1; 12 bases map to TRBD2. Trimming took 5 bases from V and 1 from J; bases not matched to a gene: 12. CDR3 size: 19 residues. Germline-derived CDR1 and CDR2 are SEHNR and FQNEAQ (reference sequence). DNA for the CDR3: TGTGCCAGCAGCCCAAGTATACGGACTAGCGGGGTGTCCTACAATGAGCAGTTCTTC. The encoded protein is CASSPSIRTSGVSYNEQFF.

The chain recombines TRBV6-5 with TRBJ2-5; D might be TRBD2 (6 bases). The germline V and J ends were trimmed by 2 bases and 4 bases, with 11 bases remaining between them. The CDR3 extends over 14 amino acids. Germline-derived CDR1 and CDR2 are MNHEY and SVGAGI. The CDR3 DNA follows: TGTGCCAGCAGTTACCAGCTAGCGAGAGAGACCCAGTACTTC. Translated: CASSYQLARETQYF.

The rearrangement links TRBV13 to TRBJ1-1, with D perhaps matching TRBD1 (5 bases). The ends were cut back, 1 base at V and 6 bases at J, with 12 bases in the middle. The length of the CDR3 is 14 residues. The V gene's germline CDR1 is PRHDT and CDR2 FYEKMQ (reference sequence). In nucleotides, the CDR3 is TGTGCCAGCAGCTTAGTCCAGGGTTCCGCTGAAGCTTTCTTT. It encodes CASSLVQGSAEAFF.

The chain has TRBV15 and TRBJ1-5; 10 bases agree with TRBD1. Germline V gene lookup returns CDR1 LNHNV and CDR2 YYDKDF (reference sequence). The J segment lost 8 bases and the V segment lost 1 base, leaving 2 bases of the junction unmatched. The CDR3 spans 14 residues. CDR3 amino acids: CATSRGQGAEPQHF. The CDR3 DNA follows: TGTGCCACCAGCAGAGGACAGGGGGCCGAGCCCCAGCATTTT.

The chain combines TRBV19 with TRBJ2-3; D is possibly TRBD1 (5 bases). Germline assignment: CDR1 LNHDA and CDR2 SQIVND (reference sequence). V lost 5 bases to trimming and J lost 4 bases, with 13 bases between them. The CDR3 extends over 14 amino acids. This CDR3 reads CASSVFTGADTQYF. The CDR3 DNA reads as TGTGCCAGTAGTGTATTTACAGGCGCAGATACGCAGTATTTT.

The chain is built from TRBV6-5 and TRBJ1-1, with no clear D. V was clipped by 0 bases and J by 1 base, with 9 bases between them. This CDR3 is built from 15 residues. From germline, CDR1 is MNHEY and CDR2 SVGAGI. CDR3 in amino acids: CASSYSEGGNTEAFF. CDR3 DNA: TGTGCCAGCAGTTACTCGGAGGGTGGGAACACTGAAGCTTTCTTT.

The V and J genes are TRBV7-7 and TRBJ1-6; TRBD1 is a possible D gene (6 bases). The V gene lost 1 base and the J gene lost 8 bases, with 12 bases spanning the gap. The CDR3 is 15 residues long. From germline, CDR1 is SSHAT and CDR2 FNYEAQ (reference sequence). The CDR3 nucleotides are TGTGCCAGCAGCTTAGTGCGGGGGCTTGATTCACCCCTCCACTTT. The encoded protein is CASSLVRGLDSPLHF. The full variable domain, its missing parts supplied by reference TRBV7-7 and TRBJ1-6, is GAGVSQSPRYKVTKRGQDVTLRCDPISSHATLYWYQQALGQGPEFLTYFNYEAQPDKSGLPSDRFSAERPEGSISTLTIQRTEQRDSAMYRCASSLVRGLDSPLHFGNGTRLTVT.

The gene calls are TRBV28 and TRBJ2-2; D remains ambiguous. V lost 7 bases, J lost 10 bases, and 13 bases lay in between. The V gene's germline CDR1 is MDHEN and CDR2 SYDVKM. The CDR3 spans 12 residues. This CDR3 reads CASNLRSMELFF. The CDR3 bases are TGTGCCAGCAACTTACGCTCTATGGAGCTGTTTTTT.

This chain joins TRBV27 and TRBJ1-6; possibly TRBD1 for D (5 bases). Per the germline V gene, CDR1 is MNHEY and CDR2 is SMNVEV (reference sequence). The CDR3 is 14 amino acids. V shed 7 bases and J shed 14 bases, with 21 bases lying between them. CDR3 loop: CASTIHGGVEALHF. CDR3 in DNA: TGTGCCAGCACCATACACGGAGGGGTGGAGGCCCTCCACTTT.

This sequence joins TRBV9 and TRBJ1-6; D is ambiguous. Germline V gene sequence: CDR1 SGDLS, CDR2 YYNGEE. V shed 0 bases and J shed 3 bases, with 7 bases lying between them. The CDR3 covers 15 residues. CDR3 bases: TGTGCCAGCAGCGTAGCCTCGGGCTATAATTCACCCCTCCACTTT. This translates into CASSVASGYNSPLHF.

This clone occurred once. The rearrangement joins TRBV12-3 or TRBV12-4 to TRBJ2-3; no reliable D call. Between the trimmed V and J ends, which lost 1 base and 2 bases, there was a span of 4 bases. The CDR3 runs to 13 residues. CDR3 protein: CASSLGHTDTQYF. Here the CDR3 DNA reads TGTGCCAGCAGTTTAGGGCACACAGATACGCAGTATTTT.

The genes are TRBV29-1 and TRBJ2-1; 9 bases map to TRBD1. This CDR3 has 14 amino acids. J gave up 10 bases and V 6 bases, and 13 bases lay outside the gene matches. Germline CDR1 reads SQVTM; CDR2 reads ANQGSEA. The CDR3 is CSVRPGQGSWEQFF. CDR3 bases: TGCAGCGTCCGACCCGGACAGGGGTCCTGGGAGCAGTTCTTC.

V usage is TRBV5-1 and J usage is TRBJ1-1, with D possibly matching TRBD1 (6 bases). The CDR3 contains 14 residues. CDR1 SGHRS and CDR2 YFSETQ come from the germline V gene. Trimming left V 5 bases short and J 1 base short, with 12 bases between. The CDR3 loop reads CASSSGATNTEAFF. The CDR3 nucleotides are TGCGCCAGCAGTTCAGGGGCTACGAACACTGAAGCTTTCTTT. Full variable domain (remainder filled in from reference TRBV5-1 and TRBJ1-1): KAGVTQTPRYLIKTRGQQVTLSCSPISGHRSVSWYQQTPGQGLQFLFEYFSETQRNKGNFPGRFSGRQFSNSRSEMNVSTLELGDSALYLCASSSGATNTEAFFGQGTRLTVV.

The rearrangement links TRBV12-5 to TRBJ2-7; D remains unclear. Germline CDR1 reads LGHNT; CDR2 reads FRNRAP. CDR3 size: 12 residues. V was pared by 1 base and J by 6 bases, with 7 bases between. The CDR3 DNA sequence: TGTGCTAGTGGTTTGGGGCCGGGCGAGCAGTACTTC. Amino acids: CASGLGPGEQYF.

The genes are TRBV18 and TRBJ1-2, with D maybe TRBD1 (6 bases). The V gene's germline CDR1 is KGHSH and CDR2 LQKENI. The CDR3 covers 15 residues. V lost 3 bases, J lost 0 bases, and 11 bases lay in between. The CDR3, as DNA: TGTGCCAGCTCACCGGACAGCAACCCTAACTATGGCTACACCTTC. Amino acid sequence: CASSPDSNPNYGYTF. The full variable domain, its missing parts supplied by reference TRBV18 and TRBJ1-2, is NAGVMQNPRHLVRRRGQEARLRCSPMKGHSHVYWYRQLPEEGLKFMVYLQKENIIDESGMPKERFSAEFPKEGPSILRIQQVVRGDSAAYFCASSPDSNPNYGYTFGSGTRLTVV.

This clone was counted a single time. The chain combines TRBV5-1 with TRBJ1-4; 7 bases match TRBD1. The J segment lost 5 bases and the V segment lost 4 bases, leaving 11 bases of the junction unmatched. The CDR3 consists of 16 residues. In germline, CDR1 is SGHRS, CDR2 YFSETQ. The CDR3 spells CASSRATGSSNEKLFF. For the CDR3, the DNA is TGCGCCAGCAGCAGAGCGACAGGGAGTTCGAATGAAAAACTGTTTTTT.

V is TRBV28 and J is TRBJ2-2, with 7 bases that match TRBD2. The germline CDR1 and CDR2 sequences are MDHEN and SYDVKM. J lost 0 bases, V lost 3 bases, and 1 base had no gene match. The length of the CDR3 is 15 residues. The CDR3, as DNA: TGTGCCAGCAGTTTTGGACTAGCGAACACCGGGGAGCTGTTTTTT. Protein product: CASSFGLANTGELFF.

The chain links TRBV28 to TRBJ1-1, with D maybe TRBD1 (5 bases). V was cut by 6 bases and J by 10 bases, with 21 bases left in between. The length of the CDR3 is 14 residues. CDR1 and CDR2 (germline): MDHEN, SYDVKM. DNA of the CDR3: TGTGCCAGCAGCTCCGGGCAGGGTGGGTTCGGAGCTTTCTTT. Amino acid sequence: CASSSGQGGFGAFF.